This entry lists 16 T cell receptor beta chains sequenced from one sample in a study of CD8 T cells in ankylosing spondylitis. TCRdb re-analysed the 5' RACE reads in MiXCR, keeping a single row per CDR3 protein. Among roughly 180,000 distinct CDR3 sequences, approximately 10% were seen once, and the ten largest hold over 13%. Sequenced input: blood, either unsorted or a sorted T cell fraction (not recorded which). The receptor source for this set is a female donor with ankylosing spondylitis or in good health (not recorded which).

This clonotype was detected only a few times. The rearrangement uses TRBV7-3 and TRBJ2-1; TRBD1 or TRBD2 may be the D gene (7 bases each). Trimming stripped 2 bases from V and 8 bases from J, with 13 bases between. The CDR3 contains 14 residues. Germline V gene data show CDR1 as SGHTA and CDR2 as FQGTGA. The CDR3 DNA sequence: TGTGCCAGCAGCTTAGGGGGAGGGGGCGATGAGCAGTTCTTC. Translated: CASSLGGGGDEQFF.

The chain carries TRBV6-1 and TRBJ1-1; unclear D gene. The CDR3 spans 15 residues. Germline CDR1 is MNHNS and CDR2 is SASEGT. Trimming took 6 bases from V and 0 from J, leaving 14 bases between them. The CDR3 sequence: CASSHSLRLNTEAFF. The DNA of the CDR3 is TGTGCCAGCAGCCACAGCCTCCGCTTGAACACTGAAGCTTTCTTT.

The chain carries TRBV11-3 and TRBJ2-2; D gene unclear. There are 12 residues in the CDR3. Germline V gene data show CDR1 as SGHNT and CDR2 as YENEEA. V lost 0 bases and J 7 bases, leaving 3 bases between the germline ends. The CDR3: CASSLEYGELFF. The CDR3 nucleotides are TGTGCCAGCAGCTTAGAGTACGGGGAGCTGTTTTTT.

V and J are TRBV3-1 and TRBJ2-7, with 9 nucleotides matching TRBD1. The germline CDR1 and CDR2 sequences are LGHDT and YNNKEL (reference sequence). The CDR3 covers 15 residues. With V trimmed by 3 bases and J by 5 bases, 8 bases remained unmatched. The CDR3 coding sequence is TGTGCCAGCAGCCAGGTTGTGGGACAGGGCCACGAGCAGTACTTC. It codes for CASSQVVGQGHEQYF.

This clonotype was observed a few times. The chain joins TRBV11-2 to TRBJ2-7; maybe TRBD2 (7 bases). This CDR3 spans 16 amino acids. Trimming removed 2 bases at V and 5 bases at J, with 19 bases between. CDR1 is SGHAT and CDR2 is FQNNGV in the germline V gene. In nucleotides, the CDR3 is TGTGCCAGCAGCTTAACCCCAGGGGAGGGCCTGAACGAGCAGTACTTC. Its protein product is CASSLTPGEGLNEQYF.

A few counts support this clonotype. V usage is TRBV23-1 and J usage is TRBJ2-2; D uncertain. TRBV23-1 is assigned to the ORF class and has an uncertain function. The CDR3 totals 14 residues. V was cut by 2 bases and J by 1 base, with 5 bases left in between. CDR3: CASSQAENTGELFF. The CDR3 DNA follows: TGCGCCAGCAGTCAAGCCGAGAACACCGGGGAGCTGTTTTTT.

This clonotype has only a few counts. CDR3 coding DNA: TGCAGCGTTGTACCGACAGTGAACTATGGCTACACCTTC. It codes for CSVVPTVNYGYTF. V usage is TRBV29-1 and J usage is TRBJ1-2; a weak D match, TRBD1 (5 bases). Per the germline V gene, CDR1 is SQVTM and CDR2 is ANQGSEA. This CDR3 comprises 13 residues. Trimming removed 4 bases at V and 2 bases at J, with 11 bases between.

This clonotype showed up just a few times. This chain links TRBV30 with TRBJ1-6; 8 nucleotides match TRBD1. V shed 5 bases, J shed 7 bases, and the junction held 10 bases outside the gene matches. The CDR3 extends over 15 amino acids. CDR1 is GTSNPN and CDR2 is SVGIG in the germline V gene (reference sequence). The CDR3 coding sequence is TGTGCCTGGCTGCGGACAGGGAACGAGAATTCACCCCTCCACTTT. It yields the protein CAWLRTGNENSPLHF.

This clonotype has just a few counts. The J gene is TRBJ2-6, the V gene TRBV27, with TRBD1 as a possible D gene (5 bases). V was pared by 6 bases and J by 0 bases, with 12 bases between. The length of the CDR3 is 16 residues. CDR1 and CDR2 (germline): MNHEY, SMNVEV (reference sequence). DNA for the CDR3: TGTGCCAGCAGACGGACACGTCTCTCTGGGGCCAACGTCCTGACTTTC. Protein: CASRRTRLSGANVLTF.

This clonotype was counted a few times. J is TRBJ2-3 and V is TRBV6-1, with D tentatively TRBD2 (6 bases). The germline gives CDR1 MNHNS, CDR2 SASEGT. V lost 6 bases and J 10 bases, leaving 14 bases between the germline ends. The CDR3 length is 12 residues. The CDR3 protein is CASSPPWEAQYF. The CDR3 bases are TGTGCCAGCAGCCCCCCATGGGAGGCGCAGTATTTT.

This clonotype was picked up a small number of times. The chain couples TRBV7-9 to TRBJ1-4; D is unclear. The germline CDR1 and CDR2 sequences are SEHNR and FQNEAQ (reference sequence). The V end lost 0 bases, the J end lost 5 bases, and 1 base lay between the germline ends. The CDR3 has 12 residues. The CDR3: CASSLANEKLFF. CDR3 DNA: TGTGCCAGCAGCTTAGCCAATGAAAAACTGTTTTTT.

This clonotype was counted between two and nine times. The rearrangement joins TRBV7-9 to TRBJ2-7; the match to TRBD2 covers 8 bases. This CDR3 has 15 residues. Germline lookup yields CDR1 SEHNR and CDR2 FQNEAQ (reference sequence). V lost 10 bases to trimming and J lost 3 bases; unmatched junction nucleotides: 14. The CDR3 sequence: CATDGLAGGSYEQYF. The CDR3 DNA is TGTGCCACCGATGGACTAGCCGGGGGCAGCTACGAGCAGTACTTC.

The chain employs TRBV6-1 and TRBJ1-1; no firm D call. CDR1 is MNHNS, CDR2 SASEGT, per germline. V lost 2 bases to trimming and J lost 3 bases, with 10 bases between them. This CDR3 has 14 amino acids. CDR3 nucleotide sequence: TGTGCCAGCAGTGAAAGGACGGCTCACACTGAAGCTTTCTTT. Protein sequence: CASSERTAHTEAFF.

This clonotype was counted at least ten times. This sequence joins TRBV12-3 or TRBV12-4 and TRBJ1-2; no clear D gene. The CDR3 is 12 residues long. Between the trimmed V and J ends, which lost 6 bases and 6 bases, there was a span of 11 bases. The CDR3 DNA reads TGTGCCAGCAGCCAGGTCGGGGATGGCTACACCTTC. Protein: CASSQVGDGYTF.

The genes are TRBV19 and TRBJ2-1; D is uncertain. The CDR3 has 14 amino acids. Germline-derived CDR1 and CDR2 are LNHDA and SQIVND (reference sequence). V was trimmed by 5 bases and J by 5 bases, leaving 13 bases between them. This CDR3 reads CASSPRGPNNEQFF. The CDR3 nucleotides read TGTGCCAGTAGTCCCCGAGGACCGAACAATGAGCAGTTCTTC. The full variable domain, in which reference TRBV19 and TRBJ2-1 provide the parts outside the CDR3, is DGGITQSPKYLFRKEGQNVTLSCEQNLNHDAMYWYRQDPGQGLRLIYYSQIVNDFQKGDIAEGYSVSREKKESFPLTVTSAQKNPTAFYLCASSPRGPNNEQFFGPGTRLTVL.

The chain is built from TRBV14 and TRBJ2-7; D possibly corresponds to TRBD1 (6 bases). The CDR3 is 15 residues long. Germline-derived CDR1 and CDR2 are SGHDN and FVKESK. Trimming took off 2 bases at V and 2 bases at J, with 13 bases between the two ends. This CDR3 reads CASSQIGGIAYEQYF. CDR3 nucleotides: TGTGCCAGCAGCCAAATAGGGGGTATAGCCTACGAGCAGTACTTC.